The 26 T cell receptor beta chains reported below all come from one sample, sequenced in a study of PD-1 blockade in classical Hodgkin lymphoma. The repertoire was sequenced with immunoSEQ multiplex PCR; TCRdb's copy has only in-frame clones and lacks some. Counted here are 20,000 to 30,000 clones, around 80% occurring once; the ten biggest clones make up about 8.6%. All patients relapsed after autologous stem cell transplantation, and brentuximab vedotin exposure varied. Sequenced material: peripheral blood mononuclear cells (PBMCs), taken before the second cycle of nivolumab. Receptors originate from a human donor with classical Hodgkin lymphoma.

The CDR3 loop reads CASRATRGAYGYTF. The DNA of the CDR3 is TGTGCCAGCAGAGCTACAAGGGGGGCCTATGGCTACACCTTC. This chain uses TRBV9 with TRBJ1-2; tentatively, D is TRBD1 (6 bases). V was trimmed by 5 bases and J by 4 bases, leaving 15 bases between them. The CDR3 consists of 14 residues. Germline V lookup: CDR1 SGDLS, CDR2 YYNGEE. The complete variable domain, with remaining parts taken from reference TRBV9 and TRBJ1-2, reads DSGVTQTPKHLITATGQRVTLRCSPRSGDLSVYWYQQSLDQGLQFLIQYYNGEERAKGNILERFSAQQFPDLHSELNLSSLELGDSALYFCASRATRGAYGYTFGSGTRLTVV.

This sequence joins TRBV15 and TRBJ1-1; a weak D match, TRBD1 (6 bases). The CDR3 has 14 amino acids. Trimming removed 0 bases from V and 4 bases from J, with 9 bases in between. Germline V gene lookup returns CDR1 LNHNV and CDR2 YYDKDF (reference sequence). CDR3 sequence reads: CATSRDTGSTEAFF. For the CDR3, the DNA is TGTGCCACCAGCAGAGACACAGGGAGCACTGAAGCTTTCTTT.

This clone was seen only a few times. The rearrangement links TRBV7-6 to TRBJ1-1; D is uncertain. Trimming took 1 base from V and 0 from J, leaving 9 bases between them. Per the germline V gene, CDR1 is SGHVS and CDR2 is FNYEAQ. This CDR3 spans 15 amino acids. The CDR3 reads CASSLVSTVNTEAFF. The CDR3 nucleotides are TGTGCCAGCAGCTTAGTCTCCACAGTGAACACTGAAGCTTTCTTT.

The V and J genes are TRBV28 and TRBJ1-5; D gene uncertain. V lost 3 bases, J lost 11 bases, and 17 bases lay in between. This CDR3 is built from 14 residues. CDR1 and CDR2 from the germline V gene are MDHEN and SYDVKM. The CDR3 sequence: CASSLAQPPTTQHF. The DNA of the CDR3 is TGTGCCAGCAGTTTGGCCCAGCCTCCTACGACCCAGCATTTT.

The V call is TRBV5-6, the J call TRBJ2-3; 11 positions agree with TRBD2. This CDR3 is 16 amino acids long. The junction had 4 bases not matched to a gene; V was cut back by 4 bases and J by 0 bases. Per germline, CDR1 SGHDT and CDR2 YYEEEE. CDR3 region: CASSPGLAESTDTQYF. DNA for the CDR3: TGTGCCAGCAGCCCGGGACTAGCGGAGAGCACAGATACGCAGTATTTT.

The chain couples TRBV7-9 to TRBJ1-4; tentative D call: TRBD1 (5 bases). V was trimmed by 1 base and J by 7 bases, leaving 22 bases between them. CDR3 length equals 18 residues. CDR1 SEHNR and CDR2 FQNEAQ come from the germline V gene (reference sequence). The CDR3 bases are TGTGCCAGCAGCTTAGGTCAGGGTATCACCCAGCTAGGTGAAAAACTGTTTTTT. Its translation: CASSLGQGITQLGEKLFF. Filled out from reference TRBV7-9 and TRBJ1-4, the complete variable domain reads DTGVSQNPRHKITKRGQNVTFRCDPISEHNRLYWYRQTLGQGPEFLTYFQNEAQLEKSRLLSDRFSAERPKGSFSTLEIQRTEQGDSAMYLCASSLGQGITQLGEKLFFGSGTQLSVL.

This rearrangement joins TRBV21-1 to TRBJ2-1; TRBD2, the table's D call, was not compared with the DNA. TRBV21-1 is a known pseudogene. This CDR3 is 14 amino acids long. CDR3 nucleotides: TGTGCCAGCAGCAAAGATGGACTAGCGGATGAGCAGTTCTTC. This codes for CASSKDGLADEQFF.

This clone was observed a handful of times. The rearrangement uses TRBV5-4 and TRBJ2-3; TRBD2 agrees at 11 bases. The CDR3 has 16 residues. V lost 3 bases and J lost 3; bases outside the gene matches: 6. Per the germline V gene, CDR1 is SGHNT and CDR2 is YYREEE (reference sequence). The DNA of the CDR3 is TGTGCCAGCAGCTCCCCCTTAGCGGGAGGGACAGATACGCAGTATTTT. Translated, it gives CASSSPLAGGTDTQYF.

This clone was picked up one time. The rearrangement uses TRBV4-1 and TRBJ1-1; D unclear. The CDR3 is 14 amino acids. V lost 5 bases and J lost 1, with 11 bases in between. Per germline, CDR1 MGHRA and CDR2 YSYEKL. The CDR3 sequence: CASSAKDPNTEAFF. The CDR3 coding sequence is TGCGCCAGCAGCGCCAAAGATCCGAACACTGAAGCTTTCTTT.

The chain has TRBV5-1 and TRBJ2-5; D call uncertain. The CDR3 extends over 14 amino acids. Trimming took off 0 bases at V and 0 bases at J, with 6 bases between the two ends. Germline CDR1 reads SGHRS; CDR2 reads YFSETQ. The CDR3 nucleotides read TGCGCCAGCAGCTTGGGTACCAACCAAGAGACCCAGTACTTC. The encoded protein is CASSLGTNQETQYF. Variable domain in full (rest from reference TRBV5-1 and TRBJ2-5): KAGVTQTPRYLIKTRGQQVTLSCSPISGHRSVSWYQQTPGQGLQFLFEYFSETQRNKGNFPGRFSGRQFSNSRSEMNVSTLELGDSALYLCASSLGTNQETQYFGPGTRLLVL.

Only one count was recorded for this clone. The chain couples TRBV4-1 to TRBJ2-4, with D hard to call. CDR1 is MGHRA, CDR2 YSYEKL, per germline. Trimming took off 0 bases at V and 3 bases at J, with 6 bases between the two ends. This CDR3 spans 14 amino acids. The CDR3 nucleotides read TGCGCCAGCAGCCAAGAGTTGGTCAAAAACATTCAGTACTTC. This codes for CASSQELVKNIQYF.

This sequence joins TRBV5-1 and TRBJ2-7; D is unresolved. V was trimmed by 4 bases and J by 2 bases, leaving 16 bases between them. This CDR3 is 15 amino acids long. CDR1 is SGHRS, CDR2 YFSETQ, per germline. The DNA of the CDR3 is TGCGCCAGCAGCCCAGAGATAGCAGCAGCCTACGAGCAGTACTTC. This encodes CASSPEIAAAYEQYF.

In its sample, this clone was seen once. The chain has TRBV15 and TRBJ2-2; the D is unclear. V lost 3 bases and J 0 bases, leaving 5 bases between the germline ends. Germline assignment: CDR1 LNHNV and CDR2 YYDKDF (reference sequence). This CDR3 comprises 14 residues. The CDR3 sequence: CATSRPSNTGELFF. The CDR3, as DNA: TGTGCCACCAGCAGGCCCTCGAACACCGGGGAGCTGTTTTTT.

V usage is TRBV7-8 and J usage is TRBJ2-5; 8 positions agree with TRBD1. Unmatched junction bases numbered 5, after V lost 1 base and J lost 4 bases. Germline lookup yields CDR1 SGHVS and CDR2 FQNEAQ. The CDR3 is 15 amino acids. CDR3 bases: TGTGCCAGCAGCTTAGGGACAGGGATAGGAGAGACCCAGTACTTC. It translates to CASSLGTGIGETQYF. The whole variable domain, remainder taken from reference TRBV7-8 and TRBJ2-5, is GAGVSQSPRYKVAKRGQDVALRCDPISGHVSLFWYQQALGQGPEFLTYFQNEAQLDKSGLPSDRFFAERPEGSVSTLKIQRTQQEDSAVYLCASSLGTGIGETQYFGPGTRLLVL.

The chain joins TRBV28 to TRBJ2-7; possibly TRBD1 or TRBD2 for D (5 bases each). CDR1 is MDHEN and CDR2 is SYDVKM in the germline V gene. V lost 7 bases and J lost 0, with 13 bases in between. This CDR3 is built from 14 residues. CDR3 sequence reads: CASIRDLTSYEQYF. As DNA, the CDR3 is TGTGCCAGCATCCGGGACCTCACCTCCTACGAGCAGTACTTC.

The V gene is TRBV29-1, the J gene TRBJ2-2; D unclear. Per germline, CDR1 SQVTM and CDR2 ANQGSEA. CDR3 length: 12 amino acids. The V end lost 5 bases, the J end lost 5 bases, and 9 bases lay between the germline ends. The CDR3 region is CSVYERTGELFF. The CDR3 region has the DNA TGCAGCGTTTACGAGAGGACCGGGGAGCTGTTTTTT.

The rearrangement joins TRBV6-6 to TRBJ1-2; no clear D gene. V lost 2 bases, J lost 6 bases, and 10 bases lay in between. This CDR3 comprises 13 residues. Germline assignment: CDR1 MNHNY and CDR2 SVGAGI (reference sequence). CDR3 in amino acids: CASSYASPDGYTF. In DNA form, the CDR3 reads TGTGCCAGCAGTTACGCCAGCCCTGATGGCTACACCTTC.

This clone showed up just once. V usage is TRBV7-2 and J usage is TRBJ2-3; D is ambiguous. CDR1 and CDR2 from the germline V gene are SGHTA and FQGNSA. CDR3 length: 14 amino acids. V gave up 5 bases and J gave up 1 base, with 10 bases separating them. CDR3 DNA sequence: TGTGCCAGCAGCCCCGGGCTAGGCACAGATACGCAGTATTTT. Translating it yields CASSPGLGTDTQYF.

The chain employs TRBV28 and TRBJ2-5; a possible D gene is TRBD1 (6 bases). CDR1 MDHEN and CDR2 SYDVKM come from the germline V gene. Trimming removed 6 bases at V and 4 bases at J, with 18 bases between. This CDR3 comprises 15 residues. Written as DNA, the CDR3 is TGTGCCAGCAGAAGTCCAGGGGTTCAGTCAGAGACCCAGTACTTC. This translates into CASRSPGVQSETQYF. Based on the CDR3 plus reference TRBV28 and TRBJ2-5, the full variable domain is DVKVTQSSRYLVKRTGEKVFLECVQDMDHENMFWYRQDPGLGLRLIYFSYDVKMKEKGDIPEGYSVSREKKERFSLILESASTNQTSMYLCASRSPGVQSETQYFGPGTRLLVL.

The chain is built from TRBV28 and TRBJ1-5; D gene uncertain. V was cut by 6 bases and J by 0 bases, with 15 bases left in between. CDR3 size: 16 residues. CDR1 is MDHEN, CDR2 SYDVKM, per germline. CDR3 bases: TGTGCCAGCAGCAGGATGGGCTTTTATAGCAATCAGCCCCAGCATTTT. Translation: CASSRMGFYSNQPQHF. The entire variable domain, with the rest obtained from reference TRBV28 and TRBJ1-5, is as follows: DVKVTQSSRYLVKRTGEKVFLECVQDMDHENMFWYRQDPGLGLRLIYFSYDVKMKEKGDIPEGYSVSREKKERFSLILESASTNQTSMYLCASSRMGFYSNQPQHFGDGTRLSIL.

The rearrangement joins TRBV2 to TRBJ1-1, with 10 bases matching TRBD1. This CDR3 spans 15 amino acids. Germline V CDR1 and CDR2: SNHLY, FYNNEI. V trimming: 6 bases; J trimming: 0 bases; junction bases outside the gene matches: 4. The CDR3 sequence is CASRADRGLNTEAFF. For the CDR3, the DNA is TGTGCCAGCAGGGCGGACAGGGGGTTGAACACTGAAGCTTTCTTT.

The chain combines TRBV28 with TRBJ2-5; TRBD1 might be the D (7 bases). This CDR3 region has 14 residues. The V gene lost 4 bases and the J gene lost 4 bases, with 13 bases spanning the gap. Germline V gives CDR1 MDHEN, CDR2 SYDVKM. This CDR3 reads CASSSIQGGETQYF. The CDR3 DNA is TGTGCCAGCAGTTCTATTCAGGGGGGAGAGACCCAGTACTTC.

The CDR3 DNA is TGTGCCAGCAGTAAAAGGGGACCGGAGCAGCCCCAGCATTTT. This codes for CASSKRGPEQPQHF. V and J are TRBV6-6 and TRBJ1-5, with a tentative D call TRBD1 (5 bases). Trimming pared 5 bases from V and 7 bases from J, leaving 15 bases between. Germline-derived CDR1 and CDR2 are MNHNY and SVGAGI (reference sequence). This CDR3 comprises 14 residues.

The chain uses TRBV7-8 and TRBJ2-6; perhaps TRBD2 as D (5 bases). The CDR3 totals 16 residues. V shed 6 bases and J shed 0 bases, with 12 bases lying between them. Germline assignment: CDR1 SGHVS and CDR2 FQNEAQ. The CDR3 protein is CASRPRASSGANVLTF. DNA for the CDR3: TGTGCCAGCAGGCCGAGGGCCTCCTCTGGGGCCAACGTCCTGACTTTC.

CDR3 sequence: CASSLGTWTDTQYF. The DNA for the CDR3 is TGTGCCAGCAGCTTAGGGACTTGGACAGATACGCAGTATTTT. The J gene is TRBJ2-3, the V gene TRBV7-8; a weak D match, TRBD2 (5 bases). Per germline, CDR1 SGHVS and CDR2 FQNEAQ. Trimming took off 1 base at V and 3 bases at J, with 8 bases between the two ends. The CDR3 extends over 14 amino acids.

This clone was counted only a few times. The chain employs TRBV4-1 and TRBJ2-5; 11 bases are shared with TRBD1. Germline-derived CDR1 and CDR2 are MGHRA and YSYEKL. V shed 4 bases, J shed 3 bases, and the junction held 7 bases outside the gene matches. The CDR3 has 16 residues. The CDR3 DNA reads as TGCGCCAGCAGCCCCATGGACAGGGGGCAAGAAGAGACCCAGTACTTC. Amino acid sequence: CASSPMDRGQEETQYF.